This TCR beta chain is from a study of T cell repertoires in cytomegalovirus infection. Background on the study: In the study, CMV epitopes included recently identified HLA-C-restricted and well-studied HLA-B-restricted ones. Study results and limitations: In two of eight donors, the top clonotype was HLA-C-restricted CMV-specific. Identification of carriers of CMV plus the relevant HLA was achieved through cumulative public TCR beta family frequency.

In regard to this clonotype: Its antigen is unknown.

This CDR3 contains 17 residues. Per germline, CDR1 SGHVS and CDR2 FNYEAQ. The J segment lost 7 bases and the V segment lost 5 bases, leaving 11 bases of the junction unmatched. TCRdb called the reads again in MiXCR, with one record for every CDR3 protein. This table holds fewer than 950,000 distinct CDR3 sequences, over 25% found once. The chain has TRBV7-6 and TRBJ1-6; 10 nucleotides agree with TRBD1. The material was cultured CD8+ T cells from PBMCs, obtained from culture after CMV antigen stimulation. The receptor was isolated from a human donor in good health (CMV status not recorded). Some clones in this sample may be carry-over from other donors' samples. CDR3 in amino acids: CASSLEGGTGVNSPLHF. The CDR3 DNA reads as TGTGCCAGCAGCCTAGAGGGAGGGACAGGGGTAAATTCACCCCTCCACTTT.